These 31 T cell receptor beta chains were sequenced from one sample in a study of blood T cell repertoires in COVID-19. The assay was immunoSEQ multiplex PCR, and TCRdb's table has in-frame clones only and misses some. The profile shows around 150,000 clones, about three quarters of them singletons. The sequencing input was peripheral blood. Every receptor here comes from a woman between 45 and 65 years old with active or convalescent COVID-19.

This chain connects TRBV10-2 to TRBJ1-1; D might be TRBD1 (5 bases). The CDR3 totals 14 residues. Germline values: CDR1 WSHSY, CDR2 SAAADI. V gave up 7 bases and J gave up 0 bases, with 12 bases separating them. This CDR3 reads CASTEGLLNTEAFF. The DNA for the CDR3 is TGCGCCAGCACGGAGGGACTGTTGAACACTGAAGCTTTCTTT.

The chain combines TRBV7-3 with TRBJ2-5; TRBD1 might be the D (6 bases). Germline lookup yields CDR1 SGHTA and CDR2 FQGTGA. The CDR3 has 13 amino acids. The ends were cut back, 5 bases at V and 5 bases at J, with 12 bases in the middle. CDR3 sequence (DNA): TGTGCCAGCAGCCGGGACATGGAGGAGACCCAGTACTTC. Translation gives CASSRDMEETQYF.

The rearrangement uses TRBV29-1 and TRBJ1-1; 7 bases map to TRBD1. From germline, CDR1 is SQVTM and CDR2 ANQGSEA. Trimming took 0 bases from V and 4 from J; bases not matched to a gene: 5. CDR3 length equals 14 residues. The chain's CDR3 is CSVEEGAGGTEAFF. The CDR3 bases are TGCAGCGTTGAAGAGGGGGCAGGGGGCACTGAAGCTTTCTTT.

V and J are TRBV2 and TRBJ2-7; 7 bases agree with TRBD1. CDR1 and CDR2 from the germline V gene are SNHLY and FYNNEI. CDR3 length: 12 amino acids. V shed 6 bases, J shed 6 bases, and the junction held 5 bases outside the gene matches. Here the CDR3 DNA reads TGTGCCAGCAGGGACGACAGGGTCGAGCAGTACTTC. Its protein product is CASRDDRVEQYF.

The CDR3 loop is CASSLEGRRAYEQYF. The CDR3, as DNA: TGCGCCAGCAGCTTGGAAGGGCGCAGGGCCTACGAGCAGTACTTC. The rearrangement uses TRBV5-1 and TRBJ2-7; D might be TRBD1 (5 bases). The V gene lost 0 bases and the J gene lost 2 bases, with 12 bases spanning the gap. The CDR3 is 15 residues long. The germline CDR1 and CDR2 sequences are SGHRS and YFSETQ.

In DNA, the CDR3 is TGTGCCATCAGTGCAGCAGGGAATGAGCAGTTCTTC. Its protein product is CAISAAGNEQFF. This chain uses TRBV10-3 with TRBJ2-1; the D gene is possibly TRBD1 (5 bases). CDR1 is ENHRY, CDR2 SYGVKD, per germline. This CDR3 contains 12 residues. V shed 4 bases and J shed 7 bases, with 8 bases lying between them.

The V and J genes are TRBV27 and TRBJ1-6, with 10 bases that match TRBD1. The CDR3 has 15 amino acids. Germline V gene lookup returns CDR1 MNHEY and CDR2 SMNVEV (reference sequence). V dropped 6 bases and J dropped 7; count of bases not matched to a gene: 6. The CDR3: CASRKGTGDNSPLHF. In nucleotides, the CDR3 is TGTGCCAGCAGGAAGGGGACAGGGGACAATTCACCCCTCCACTTT.

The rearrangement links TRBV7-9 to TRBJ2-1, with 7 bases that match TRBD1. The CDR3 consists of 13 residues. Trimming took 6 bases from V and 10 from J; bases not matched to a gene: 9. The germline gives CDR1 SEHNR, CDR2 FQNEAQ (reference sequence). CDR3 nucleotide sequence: TGTGCCAGCAGTTTTGGACAGGTTGGCGAGCAGTTCTTC. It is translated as CASSFGQVGEQFF. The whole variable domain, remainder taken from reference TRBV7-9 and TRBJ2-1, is DTGVSQNPRHKITKRGQNVTFRCDPISEHNRLYWYRQTLGQGPEFLTYFQNEAQLEKSRLLSDRFSAERPKGSFSTLEIQRTEQGDSAMYLCASSFGQVGEQFFGPGTRLTVL.

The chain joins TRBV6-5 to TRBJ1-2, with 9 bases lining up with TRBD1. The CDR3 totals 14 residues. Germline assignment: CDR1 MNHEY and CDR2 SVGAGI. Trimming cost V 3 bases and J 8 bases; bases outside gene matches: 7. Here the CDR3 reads CASSYTGTGSGYTF. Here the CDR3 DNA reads TGTGCCAGCAGTTATACAGGGACAGGGTCGGGCTACACCTTC.

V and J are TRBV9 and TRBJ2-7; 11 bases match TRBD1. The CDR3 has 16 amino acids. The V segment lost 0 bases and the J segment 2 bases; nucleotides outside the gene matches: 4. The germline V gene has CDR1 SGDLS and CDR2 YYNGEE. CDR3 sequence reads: CASSVGGTGGTYEQYF. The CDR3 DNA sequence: TGTGCCAGCAGCGTAGGTGGGACAGGGGGGACCTACGAGCAGTACTTC.

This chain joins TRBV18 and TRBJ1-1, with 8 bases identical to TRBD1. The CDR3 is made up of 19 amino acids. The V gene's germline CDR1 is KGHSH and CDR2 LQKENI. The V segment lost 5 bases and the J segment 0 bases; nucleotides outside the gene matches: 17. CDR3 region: CASSTRAIGQGIMNTEAFF. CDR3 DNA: TGTGCCAGCTCAACTAGGGCAATAGGACAGGGAATCATGAACACTGAAGCTTTCTTT.

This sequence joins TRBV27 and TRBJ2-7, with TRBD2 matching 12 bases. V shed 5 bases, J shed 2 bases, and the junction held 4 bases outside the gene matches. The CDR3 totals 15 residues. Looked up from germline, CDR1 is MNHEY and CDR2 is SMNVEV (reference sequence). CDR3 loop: CASSPRLAGAYEQYF. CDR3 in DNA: TGTGCCAGCAGTCCCAGACTAGCGGGAGCCTACGAGCAGTACTTC.

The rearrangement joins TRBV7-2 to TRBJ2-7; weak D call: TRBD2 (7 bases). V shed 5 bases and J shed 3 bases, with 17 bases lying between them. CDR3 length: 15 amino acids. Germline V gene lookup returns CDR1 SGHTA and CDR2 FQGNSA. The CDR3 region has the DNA TGTGCCAGCAGCCCGGAGGGGGGGTCCTTCTACGAGCAGTACTTC. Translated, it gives CASSPEGGSFYEQYF.

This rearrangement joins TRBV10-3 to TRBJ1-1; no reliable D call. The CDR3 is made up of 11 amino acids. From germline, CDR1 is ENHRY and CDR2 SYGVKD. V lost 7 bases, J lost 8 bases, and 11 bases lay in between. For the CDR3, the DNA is TGTGCCATCACCTCAAACAGCGAAGCTTTCTTT. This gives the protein CAITSNSEAFF.

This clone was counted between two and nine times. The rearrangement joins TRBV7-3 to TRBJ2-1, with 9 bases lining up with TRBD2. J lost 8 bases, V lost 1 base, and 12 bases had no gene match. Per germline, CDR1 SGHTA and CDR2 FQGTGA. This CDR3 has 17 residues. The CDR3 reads CASSLRASGDPGDEQFF. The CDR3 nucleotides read TGTGCCAGCAGCTTAAGGGCTAGCGGGGACCCAGGCGATGAGCAGTTCTTC.

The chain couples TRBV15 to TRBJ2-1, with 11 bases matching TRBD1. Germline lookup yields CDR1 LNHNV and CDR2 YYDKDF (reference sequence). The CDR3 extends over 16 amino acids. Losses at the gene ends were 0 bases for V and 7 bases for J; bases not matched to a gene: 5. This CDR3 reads CATSRDGQGARNEQFF. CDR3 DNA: TGTGCCACCAGCAGAGATGGACAGGGGGCTCGAAATGAGCAGTTCTTC.

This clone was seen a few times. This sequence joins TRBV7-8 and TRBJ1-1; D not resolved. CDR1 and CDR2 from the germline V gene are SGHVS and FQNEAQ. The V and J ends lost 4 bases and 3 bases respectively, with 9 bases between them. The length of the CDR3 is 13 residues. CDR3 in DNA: TGTGCCAGCAGCTCAAAGAGATACACTGAAGCTTTCTTT. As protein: CASSSKRYTEAFF.

The CDR3 region has the DNA TGTGCCAGCAGCGTGGGGCAGATCACAGATACGCAGTATTTT. Its translation: CASSVGQITDTQYF. The chain recombines TRBV9 with TRBJ2-3; tentative D call: TRBD1 (5 bases). Per the germline V gene, CDR1 is SGDLS and CDR2 is YYNGEE. V was shortened by 2 bases and J by 2 bases, with 9 bases between the two germline ends. CDR3 size: 14 residues.

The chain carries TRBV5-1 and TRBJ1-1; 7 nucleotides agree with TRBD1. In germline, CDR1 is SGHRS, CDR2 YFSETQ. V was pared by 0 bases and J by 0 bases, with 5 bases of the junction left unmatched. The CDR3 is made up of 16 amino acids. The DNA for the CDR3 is TGCGCCAGCAGCTTGGCCGAAGGGGGCATGAACACTGAAGCTTTCTTT. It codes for CASSLAEGGMNTEAFF.

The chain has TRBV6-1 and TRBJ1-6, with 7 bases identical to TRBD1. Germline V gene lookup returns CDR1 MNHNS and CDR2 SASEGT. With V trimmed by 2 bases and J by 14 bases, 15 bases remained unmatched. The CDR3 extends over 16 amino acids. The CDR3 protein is CASSERWDSLGGALHF. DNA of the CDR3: TGTGCCAGCAGTGAAAGGTGGGACAGCCTTGGTGGGGCCCTCCACTTT.

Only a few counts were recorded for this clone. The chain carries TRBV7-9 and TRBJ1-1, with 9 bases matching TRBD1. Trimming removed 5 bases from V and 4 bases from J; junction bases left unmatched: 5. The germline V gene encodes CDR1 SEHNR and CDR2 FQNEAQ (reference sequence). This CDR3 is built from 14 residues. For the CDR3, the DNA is TGTGCCAGCAGCCAACCGGGACAGGGCACTGAAGCTTTCTTT. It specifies CASSQPGQGTEAFF.

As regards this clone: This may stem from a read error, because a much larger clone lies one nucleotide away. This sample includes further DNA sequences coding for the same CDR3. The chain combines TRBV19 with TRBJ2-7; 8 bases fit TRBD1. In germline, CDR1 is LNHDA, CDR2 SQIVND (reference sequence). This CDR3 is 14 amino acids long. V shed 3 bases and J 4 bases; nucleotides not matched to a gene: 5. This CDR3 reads CASSIGTGTYEQYF. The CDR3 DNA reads TGTGCCAGTAGTATTGGGACAGGAACGTACGAGCAGTACTTC.

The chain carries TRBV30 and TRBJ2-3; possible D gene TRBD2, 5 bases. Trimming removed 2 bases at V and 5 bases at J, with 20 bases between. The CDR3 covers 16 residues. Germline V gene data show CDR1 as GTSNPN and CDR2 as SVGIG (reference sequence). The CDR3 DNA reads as TGTGCCTGGAGTTTAGGTTTCGGAGGTGTGGGAGATACGCAGTATTTT. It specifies CAWSLGFGGVGDTQYF.

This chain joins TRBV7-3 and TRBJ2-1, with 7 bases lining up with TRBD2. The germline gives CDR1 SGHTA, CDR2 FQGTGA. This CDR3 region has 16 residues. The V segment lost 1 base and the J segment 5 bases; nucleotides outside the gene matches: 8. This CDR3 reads CASSLRWASGDNEQFF. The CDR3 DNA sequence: TGTGCCAGCAGCTTAAGGTGGGCTAGCGGAGACAATGAGCAGTTCTTC.

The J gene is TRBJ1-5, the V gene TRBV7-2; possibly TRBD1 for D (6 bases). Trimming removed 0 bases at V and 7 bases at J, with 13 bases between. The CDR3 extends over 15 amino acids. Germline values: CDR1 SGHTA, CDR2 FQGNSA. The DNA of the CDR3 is TGTGCCAGCAGCTTAGCGCTACAGGGAAGGCAGCCCCAGCATTTT. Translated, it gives CASSLALQGRQPQHF. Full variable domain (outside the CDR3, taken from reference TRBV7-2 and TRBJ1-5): GAGVSQSPSNKVTEKGKDVELRCDPISGHTALYWYRQSLGQGLEFLIYFQGNSAPDKSGLPSDRFSAERTGGSVSTLTIQRTQQEDSAVYLCASSLALQGRQPQHFGDGTRLSIL.

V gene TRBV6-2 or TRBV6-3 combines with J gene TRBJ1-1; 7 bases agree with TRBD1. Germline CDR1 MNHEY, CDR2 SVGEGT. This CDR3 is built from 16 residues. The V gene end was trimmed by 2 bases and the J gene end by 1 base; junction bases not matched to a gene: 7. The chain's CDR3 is CASSYPGGRTNTEAFF. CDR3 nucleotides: TGTGCCAGCAGTTACCCAGGGGGACGGACGAACACTGAAGCTTTCTTT.

For the CDR3, the DNA is TGTGCCAGTAGTCCACCGGGTCCACAAGAGACCCAGTACTTC. Amino acid sequence: CASSPPGPQETQYF. The chain combines TRBV19 with TRBJ2-5; D is unresolved. CDR1 and CDR2 from the germline V gene are LNHDA and SQIVND (reference sequence). The CDR3 totals 14 residues. Trimming cost V 5 bases and J 2 bases, with 12 bases left between them.

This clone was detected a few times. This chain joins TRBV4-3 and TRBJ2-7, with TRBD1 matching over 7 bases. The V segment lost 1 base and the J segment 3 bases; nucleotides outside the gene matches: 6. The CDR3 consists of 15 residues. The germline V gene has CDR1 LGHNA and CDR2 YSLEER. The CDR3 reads CASSQAGGFGYEQYF. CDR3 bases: TGCGCCAGCAGCCAAGCAGGGGGATTTGGCTACGAGCAGTACTTC.

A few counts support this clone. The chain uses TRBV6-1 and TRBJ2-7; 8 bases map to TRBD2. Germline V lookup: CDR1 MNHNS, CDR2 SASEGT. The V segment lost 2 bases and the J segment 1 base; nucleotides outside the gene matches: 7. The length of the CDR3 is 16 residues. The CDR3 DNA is TGTGCCAGCAGTGAACGTATAGCGGGAACATCCTACGAGCAGTACTTC. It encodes CASSERIAGTSYEQYF.

The CDR3 loop is CASSLGLAGVQGDTQYF. The CDR3 DNA reads as TGTGCCAGCAGTTTAGGTCTAGCGGGAGTACAGGGAGATACGCAGTATTTT. The chain employs TRBV28 and TRBJ2-3, with 10 bases fitting TRBD2. V trimming: 2 bases; J trimming: 5 bases; junction bases outside the gene matches: 10. This CDR3 is 17 amino acids long. Looked up from germline, CDR1 is MDHEN and CDR2 is SYDVKM. The complete variable domain, with remaining parts taken from reference TRBV28 and TRBJ2-3, reads DVKVTQSSRYLVKRTGEKVFLECVQDMDHENMFWYRQDPGLGLRLIYFSYDVKMKEKGDIPEGYSVSREKKERFSLILESASTNQTSMYLCASSLGLAGVQGDTQYFGPGTRLTVL.

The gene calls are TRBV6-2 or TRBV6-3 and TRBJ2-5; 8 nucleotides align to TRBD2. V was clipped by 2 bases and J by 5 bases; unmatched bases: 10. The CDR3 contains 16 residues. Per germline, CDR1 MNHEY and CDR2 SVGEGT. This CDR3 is CASSYGPGLGMETQYF. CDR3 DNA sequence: TGTGCCAGCAGTTACGGGCCGGGACTAGGGATGGAGACCCAGTACTTC.